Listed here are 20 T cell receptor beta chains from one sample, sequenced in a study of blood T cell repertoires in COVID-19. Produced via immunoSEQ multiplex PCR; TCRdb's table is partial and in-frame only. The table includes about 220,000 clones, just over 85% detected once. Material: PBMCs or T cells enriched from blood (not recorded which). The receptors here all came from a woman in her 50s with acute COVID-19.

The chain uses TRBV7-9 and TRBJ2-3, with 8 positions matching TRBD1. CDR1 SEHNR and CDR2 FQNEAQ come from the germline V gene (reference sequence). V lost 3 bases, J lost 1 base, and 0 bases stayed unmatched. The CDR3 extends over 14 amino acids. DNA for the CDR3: TGTGCCAGCAGCTTGGGACAGGGCACAGATACGCAGTATTTT. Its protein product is CASSLGQGTDTQYF.

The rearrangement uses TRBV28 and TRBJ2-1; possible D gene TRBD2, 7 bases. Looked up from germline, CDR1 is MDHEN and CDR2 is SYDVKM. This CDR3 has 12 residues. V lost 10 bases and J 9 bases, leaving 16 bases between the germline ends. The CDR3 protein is CAITGLGGEQFF. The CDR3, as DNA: TGTGCCATCACAGGACTAGGGGGTGAGCAGTTCTTC. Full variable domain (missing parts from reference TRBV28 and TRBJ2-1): DVKVTQSSRYLVKRTGEKVFLECVQDMDHENMFWYRQDPGLGLRLIYFSYDVKMKEKGDIPEGYSVSREKKERFSLILESASTNQTSMYLCAITGLGGEQFFGPGTRLTVL.

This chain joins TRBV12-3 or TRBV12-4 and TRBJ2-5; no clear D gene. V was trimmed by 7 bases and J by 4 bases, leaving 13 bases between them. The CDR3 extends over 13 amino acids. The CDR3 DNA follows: TGTGCCAGCACCCTAAGAATCGGAGAGACCCAGTACTTC. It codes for CASTLRIGETQYF.

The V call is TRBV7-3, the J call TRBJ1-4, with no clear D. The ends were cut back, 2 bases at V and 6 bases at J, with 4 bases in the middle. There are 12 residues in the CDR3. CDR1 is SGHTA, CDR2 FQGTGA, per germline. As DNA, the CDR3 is TGTGCCAGCAGCTTACGTTATGAAAAACTGTTTTTT. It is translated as CASSLRYEKLFF.

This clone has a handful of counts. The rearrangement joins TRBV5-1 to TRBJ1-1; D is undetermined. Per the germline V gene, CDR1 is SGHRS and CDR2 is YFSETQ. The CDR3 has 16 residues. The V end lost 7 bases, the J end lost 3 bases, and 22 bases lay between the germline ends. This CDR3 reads CASPLGVSGLDTEAFF. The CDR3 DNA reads TGCGCCAGCCCCTTAGGTGTGTCGGGATTGGACACTGAAGCTTTCTTT.

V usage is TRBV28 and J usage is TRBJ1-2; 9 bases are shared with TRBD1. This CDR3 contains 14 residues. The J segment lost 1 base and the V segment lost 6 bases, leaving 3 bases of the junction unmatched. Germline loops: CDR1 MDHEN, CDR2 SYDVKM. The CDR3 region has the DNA TGTGCCAGCAGGGGGACAGGGTTTAACTATGGCTACACCTTC. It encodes CASRGTGFNYGYTF.

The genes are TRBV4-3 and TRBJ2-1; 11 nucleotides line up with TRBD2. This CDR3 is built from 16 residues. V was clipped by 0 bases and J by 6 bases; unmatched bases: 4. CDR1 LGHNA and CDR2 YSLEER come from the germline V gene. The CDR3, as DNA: TGCGCCAGCAGCCAAGAACTAGCGGGAGTAGGCAATGAGCAGTTCTTC. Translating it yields CASSQELAGVGNEQFF.

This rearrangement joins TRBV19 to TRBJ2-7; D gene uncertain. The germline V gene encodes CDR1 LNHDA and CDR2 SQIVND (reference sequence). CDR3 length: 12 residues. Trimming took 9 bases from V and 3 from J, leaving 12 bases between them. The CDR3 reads CARAPFVYEQYF. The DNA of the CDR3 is TGTGCCAGAGCCCCGTTCGTCTACGAGCAGTACTTC.

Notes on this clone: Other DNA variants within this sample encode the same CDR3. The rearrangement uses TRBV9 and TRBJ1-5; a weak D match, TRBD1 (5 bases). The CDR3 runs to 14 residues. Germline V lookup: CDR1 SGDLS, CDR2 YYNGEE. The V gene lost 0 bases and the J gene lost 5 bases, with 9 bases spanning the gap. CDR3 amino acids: CASSVAGGYQPQHF. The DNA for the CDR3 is TGTGCCAGCAGCGTAGCGGGGGGTTATCAGCCCCAGCATTTT. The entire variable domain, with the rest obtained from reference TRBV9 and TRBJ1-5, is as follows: DSGVTQTPKHLITATGQRVTLRCSPRSGDLSVYWYQQSLDQGLQFLIQYYNGEERAKGNILERFSAQQFPDLHSELNLSSLELGDSALYFCASSVAGGYQPQHFGDGTRLSIL.

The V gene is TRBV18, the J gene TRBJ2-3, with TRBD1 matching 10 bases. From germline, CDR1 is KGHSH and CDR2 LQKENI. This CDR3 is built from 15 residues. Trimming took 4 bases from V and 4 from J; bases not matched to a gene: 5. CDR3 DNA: TGTGCCAGCTCACGACAGGGGGCGGATTCAGATACGCAGTATTTT. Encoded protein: CASSRQGADSDTQYF.

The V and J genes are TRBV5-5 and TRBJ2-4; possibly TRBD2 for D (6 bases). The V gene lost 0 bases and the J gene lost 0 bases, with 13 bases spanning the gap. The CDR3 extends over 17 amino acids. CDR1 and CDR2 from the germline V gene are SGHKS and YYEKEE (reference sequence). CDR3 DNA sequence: TGTGCCAGCAGCTTGGCCAGGACTACTCTAGCCAAAAACATTCAGTACTTC. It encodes CASSLARTTLAKNIQYF.

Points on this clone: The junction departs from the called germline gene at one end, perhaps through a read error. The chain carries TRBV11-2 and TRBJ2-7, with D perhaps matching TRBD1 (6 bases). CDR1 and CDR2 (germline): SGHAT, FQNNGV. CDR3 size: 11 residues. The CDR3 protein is CASRRGGTIDF. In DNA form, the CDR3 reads TGTGCCAGCAGACGAGGGGGTACAATCGACTTC.

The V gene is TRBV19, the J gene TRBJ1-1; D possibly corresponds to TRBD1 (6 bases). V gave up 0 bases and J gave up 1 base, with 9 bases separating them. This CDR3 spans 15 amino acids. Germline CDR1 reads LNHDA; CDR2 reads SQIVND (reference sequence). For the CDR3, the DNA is TGTGCCAGTAGTATAGAGGACAGTTCGAACACTGAAGCTTTCTTT. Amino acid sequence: CASSIEDSSNTEAFF.

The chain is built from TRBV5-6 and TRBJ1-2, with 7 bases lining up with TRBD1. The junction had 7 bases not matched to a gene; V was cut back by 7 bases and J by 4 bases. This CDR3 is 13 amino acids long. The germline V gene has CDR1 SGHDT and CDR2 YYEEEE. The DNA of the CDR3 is TGTGCCAGCGTGGGACAGCGCCTCTATGGCTACACCTTC. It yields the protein CASVGQRLYGYTF.

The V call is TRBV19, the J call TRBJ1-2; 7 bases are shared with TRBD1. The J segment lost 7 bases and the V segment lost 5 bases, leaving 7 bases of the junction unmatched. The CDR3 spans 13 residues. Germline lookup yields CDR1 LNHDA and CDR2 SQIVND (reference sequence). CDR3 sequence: CASSYRGLGGYTF. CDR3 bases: TGTGCCAGTAGTTACAGGGGTTTGGGTGGCTACACCTTC.

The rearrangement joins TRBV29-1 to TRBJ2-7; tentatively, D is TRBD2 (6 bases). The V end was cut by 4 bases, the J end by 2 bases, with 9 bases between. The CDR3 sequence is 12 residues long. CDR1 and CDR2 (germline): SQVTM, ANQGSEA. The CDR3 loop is CSVVRGTYEQYF. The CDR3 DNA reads TGCAGCGTTGTTCGGGGGACCTACGAGCAGTACTTC.

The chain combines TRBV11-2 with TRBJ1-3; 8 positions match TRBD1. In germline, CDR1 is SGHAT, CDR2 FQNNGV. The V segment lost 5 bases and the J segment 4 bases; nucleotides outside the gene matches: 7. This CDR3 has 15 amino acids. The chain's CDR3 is CASSVDRVSGNTIYF. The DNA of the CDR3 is TGTGCCAGCAGCGTGGACAGGGTATCGGGAAACACCATATATTTT.

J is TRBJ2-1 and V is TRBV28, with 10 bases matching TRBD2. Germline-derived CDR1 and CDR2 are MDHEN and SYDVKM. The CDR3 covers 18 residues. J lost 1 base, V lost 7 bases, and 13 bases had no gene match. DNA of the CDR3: TGTGCCAGCACCCCCCGGGGCAGCGGGAGGGGTTCCTACAATGAGCAGTTCTTC. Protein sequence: CASTPRGSGRGSYNEQFF.

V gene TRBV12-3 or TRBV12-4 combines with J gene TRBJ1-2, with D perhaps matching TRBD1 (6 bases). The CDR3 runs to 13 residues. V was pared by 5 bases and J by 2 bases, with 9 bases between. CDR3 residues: CASSMTGNYGYTF. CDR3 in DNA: TGTGCCAGCAGTATGACAGGAAACTATGGCTACACCTTC.

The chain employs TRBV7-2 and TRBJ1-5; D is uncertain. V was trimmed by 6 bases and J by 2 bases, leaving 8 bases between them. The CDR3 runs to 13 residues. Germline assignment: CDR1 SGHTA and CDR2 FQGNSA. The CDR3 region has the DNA TGTGCCAGCAGTCCTCAGGGCAATCAGCCCCAGCATTTT. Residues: CASSPQGNQPQHF.